These 27 T cell receptor beta chains came from one sample sequenced in a study of cytomegalovirus exposure and HLA in healthy donors. The PCR contained 60 Vbeta and 13 Jbeta primers. Libraries were prepared by immunoSEQ multiplex PCR; TCRdb keeps only in-frame clonotypes and omits some of them. The repertoire includes fewer than 250,000 clones, roughly 80% of them detected once, and 0.2% to 0.25% sits in the top ten. The source material was PBMCs. The receptors were gathered from a girl aged 2 to 10 in good health and CMV-seronegative.

The J gene is TRBJ1-3, the V gene TRBV5-1; no clear D. The V gene lost 4 bases and the J gene lost 0 bases, with 14 bases spanning the gap. There are 16 residues in the CDR3. The germline gives CDR1 SGHRS, CDR2 YFSETQ. The CDR3 sequence is CASSRHVADSGNTIYF. The CDR3 DNA is TGCGCCAGCAGCCGTCACGTAGCCGACTCTGGAAACACCATATATTTT.

The CDR3 spells CASSSLAPDTQYF. The CDR3 nucleotides are TGTGCCAGCAGCTCACTAGCTCCAGATACGCAGTATTTT. The rearrangement uses TRBV6-1 and TRBJ2-3, with D possibly being TRBD2 (6 bases). The CDR3 runs 13 residues. Per the germline V gene, CDR1 is MNHNS and CDR2 is SASEGT. V lost 6 bases and J lost 4, with 11 bases in between.

The V call is TRBV5-4, the J call TRBJ2-7, with 13 bases aligning to TRBD2. The length of the CDR3 is 16 residues. V dropped 4 bases and J dropped 3; count of bases not matched to a gene: 7. CDR1 is SGHNT, CDR2 YYREEE, per germline (reference sequence). Here the CDR3 DNA reads TGTGCCAGCAGCCCGCCAGGGACTAGCGGGAACTACGAGCAGTACTTC. It yields the protein CASSPPGTSGNYEQYF.

The chain couples TRBV6-1 to TRBJ2-3, with 9 bases fitting TRBD1. From germline, CDR1 is MNHNS and CDR2 SASEGT. The CDR3 is made up of 15 amino acids. The V gene end was trimmed by 6 bases and the J gene end by 2 bases; junction bases not matched to a gene: 6. The CDR3 region is CASSPGTGTTDTQYF. CDR3 in DNA: TGTGCCAGCAGCCCCGGGACAGGGACCACAGATACGCAGTATTTT.

The CDR3 nucleotides are TGCGCCAGCAGCTTGGAACTTCTCAATGAGCAGTTCTTC. Encoded protein: CASSLELLNEQFF. The V call is TRBV5-1, the J call TRBJ2-1; the D is unclear. This CDR3 region has 13 residues. Germline-derived CDR1 and CDR2 are SGHRS and YFSETQ. V lost 0 bases to trimming and J lost 6 bases, with 7 bases between them.

Written as DNA, the CDR3 is TGTGCCAGCAGCCCTATCGAGGCAGCTGGAAACACCATATATTTT. It specifies CASSPIEAAGNTIYF. The chain couples TRBV4-2 to TRBJ1-3; D not resolved. This CDR3 has 15 residues. Germline V gives CDR1 LGHNA, CDR2 YNFKEQ. V was shortened by 4 bases and J by 2 bases, with 12 bases between the two germline ends.

The rearrangement joins TRBV19 to TRBJ2-7, with TRBD2 as a possible D gene (7 bases). Trimming removed 4 bases from V and 2 bases from J, with 21 bases in between. Germline loops: CDR1 LNHDA, CDR2 SQIVND (reference sequence). This CDR3 spans 17 amino acids. The CDR3 reads CASSKGGRSQSAYEQYF. CDR3 in DNA: TGTGCCAGTAGTAAGGGGGGGCGGTCCCAAAGCGCCTACGAGCAGTACTTC.

The chain employs TRBV6-1 and TRBJ1-2; 9 nucleotides line up with TRBD1. This CDR3 has 17 amino acids. CDR1 and CDR2 (germline): MNHNS, SASEGT. V shed 4 bases, J shed 7 bases, and the junction held 16 bases outside the gene matches. CDR3: CASSGVTGGIWDGGYTF. The CDR3 bases are TGTGCCAGCAGTGGGGTCACAGGGGGCATTTGGGATGGTGGCTACACCTTC.

This rearrangement joins TRBV2 to TRBJ1-4; no reliable D call. V gave up 4 bases and J gave up 0 bases, with 6 bases separating them. The CDR3 is 14 residues long. Germline CDR1 and CDR2: SNHLY and FYNNEI. The CDR3 here is CASSAQTTNEKLFF. The CDR3, as DNA: TGTGCCAGCAGTGCACAGACAACTAATGAAAAACTGTTTTTT.

The chain uses TRBV15 and TRBJ1-1, with D unresolved. Trimming removed 1 base at V and 1 base at J, with 7 bases between. This CDR3 has 14 amino acids. Germline V gene lookup returns CDR1 LNHNV and CDR2 YYDKDF (reference sequence). CDR3 amino acids: CATSRVAGNTEAFF. The CDR3, as DNA: TGTGCCACCAGCAGAGTGGCGGGGAACACTGAAGCTTTCTTT.

V is TRBV5-6 and J is TRBJ1-4, with D possibly being TRBD1 (6 bases). The CDR3 has 14 amino acids. CDR1 is SGHDT, CDR2 YYEEEE, per germline. The V end lost 4 bases, the J end lost 4 bases, and 11 bases lay between the germline ends. The CDR3 loop is CASSLQGNNEKLFF. The CDR3 DNA follows: TGTGCCAGCAGCCTACAGGGTAATAATGAAAAACTGTTTTTT.

This CDR3 reads CAIRRGLAGGVVDTQYF. The CDR3 nucleotides are TGTGCCATCAGGCGCGGACTAGCGGGGGGGGTTGTAGATACGCAGTATTTT. The chain has TRBV10-3 and TRBJ2-3; TRBD2 matches 15 bases. The CDR3 is made up of 17 amino acids. Germline CDR1 reads ENHRY; CDR2 reads SYGVKD. V lost 6 bases to trimming and J lost 5 bases; unmatched junction nucleotides: 9.

V usage is TRBV29-1 and J usage is TRBJ1-2; no firm D call. The CDR3 has 12 amino acids. V was pared by 5 bases and J by 5 bases, with 12 bases between. CDR1 and CDR2 from the germline V gene are SQVTM and ANQGSEA. The CDR3 bases are TGCAGCGTTATACGCGGCGATTATGGCTACACCTTC. It codes for CSVIRGDYGYTF. Supplemented by reference TRBV29-1 and TRBJ1-2, the full variable domain reads SAVISQKPSRDICQRGTSLTIQCQVDSQVTMMFWYRQQPGQSLTLIATANQGSEATYESGFVIDKFPISRPNLTFSTLTVSNMSPEDSSIYLCSVIRGDYGYTFGSGTRLTVV.

The chain recombines TRBV7-2 with TRBJ2-1, with 9 bases matching TRBD2. CDR3 length equals 18 residues. J gave up 0 bases and V 5 bases, and 11 bases lay outside the gene matches. Germline V gene lookup returns CDR1 SGHTA and CDR2 FQGNSA. This CDR3 reads CASSLHPLAGNSYNEQFF. The DNA for the CDR3 is TGTGCCAGCAGCCTACACCCTCTAGCGGGGAACTCCTACAATGAGCAGTTCTTC. Complete variable domain (other parts from reference TRBV7-2 and TRBJ2-1): GAGVSQSPSNKVTEKGKDVELRCDPISGHTALYWYRQSLGQGLEFLIYFQGNSAPDKSGLPSDRFSAERTGGSVSTLTIQRTQQEDSAVYLCASSLHPLAGNSYNEQFFGPGTRLTVL.

This clone was recorded once. The chain carries TRBV9 and TRBJ2-2; TRBD1 matches at 8 bases. The germline gives CDR1 SGDLS, CDR2 YYNGEE. Unmatched junction bases numbered 8, after V lost 4 bases and J lost 3 bases. The CDR3 runs 16 residues. CDR3 DNA sequence: TGTGCCAGCAGCCCCAGGACAGGGTCGTACACCGGGGAGCTGTTTTTT. Its translation is CASSPRTGSYTGELFF.

The J gene is TRBJ2-5, the V gene TRBV7-9; the match to TRBD2 covers 7 bases. The CDR3 contains 14 residues. Losses at the gene ends were 0 bases for V and 6 bases for J; bases not matched to a gene: 4. Germline V gene data show CDR1 as SEHNR and CDR2 as FQNEAQ (reference sequence). The CDR3 sequence: CASSLAIAGQTQYF. CDR3 nucleotides: TGTGCCAGCAGCTTAGCGATAGCGGGCCAGACCCAGTACTTC.

This clone came up once. The same CDR3 is also encoded by other DNA sequences in this sample. The chain has TRBV7-9 and TRBJ2-5; D is uncertain. V lost 5 bases and J lost 1, with 8 bases in between. There are 13 residues in the CDR3. Germline CDR1 and CDR2: SEHNR and FQNEAQ (reference sequence). CDR3 coding DNA: TGTGCCAGCAGCCGTACAGTCCAAGAGACCCAGTACTTC. Translation gives CASSRTVQETQYF. Full variable domain (remainder filled in from reference TRBV7-9 and TRBJ2-5): DTGVSQNPRHKITKRGQNVTFRCDPISEHNRLYWYRQTLGQGPEFLTYFQNEAQLEKSRLLSDRFSAERPKGSFSTLEIQRTEQGDSAMYLCASSRTVQETQYFGPGTRLLVL.

The V gene is TRBV5-1, the J gene TRBJ2-5; tentatively, D is TRBD1 (5 bases). CDR1 SGHRS and CDR2 YFSETQ come from the germline V gene. V was clipped by 7 bases and J by 1 base, with 14 bases between them. The CDR3 is made up of 14 amino acids. The CDR3 region has the DNA TGCGCCAGCGGGGCAACAGGCCTCCAAGAGACCCAGTACTTC. Protein: CASGATGLQETQYF. The full variable domain, with the rest looked up from reference TRBV5-1 and TRBJ2-5, is KAGVTQTPRYLIKTRGQQVTLSCSPISGHRSVSWYQQTPGQGLQFLFEYFSETQRNKGNFPGRFSGRQFSNSRSEMNVSTLELGDSALYLCASGATGLQETQYFGPGTRLLVL.

The chain has TRBV6-1 and TRBJ1-1; no definite D call. Germline CDR1 reads MNHNS; CDR2 reads SASEGT. The V end lost 2 bases, the J end lost 4 bases, and 8 bases lay between the germline ends. The CDR3 runs 13 residues. CDR3 protein: CASSESTGTEAFF. CDR3 in DNA: TGTGCCAGCAGTGAATCGACTGGCACTGAAGCTTTCTTT.

The chain carries TRBV30 and TRBJ1-1; possibly TRBD1 for D (6 bases). Germline CDR1 is GTSNPN and CDR2 is SVGIG (reference sequence). The V end lost 5 bases, the J end lost 7 bases, and 8 bases lay between the germline ends. This CDR3 has 10 residues. The CDR3 DNA is TGTGCCTGGGGGGGCGGTGAAGCTTTCTTT. Its protein is CAWGGGEAFF.

The rearrangement joins TRBV5-6 to TRBJ1-3; 7 bases are shared with TRBD1. The CDR3 sequence is 15 residues long. The germline V gene encodes CDR1 SGHDT and CDR2 YYEEEE. Losses at the gene ends were 2 bases for V and 2 bases for J; bases not matched to a gene: 4. CDR3 in DNA: TGTGCCAGCAGCTTTAAACAGGGGCCTGGAAACACCATATATTTT. Amino acids: CASSFKQGPGNTIYF.

The chain combines TRBV29-1 with TRBJ2-1, with D possibly TRBD1 on 6 matching bases. The CDR3 consists of 13 residues. The V gene lost 8 bases and the J gene lost 4 bases, with 15 bases spanning the gap. Germline V gene sequence: CDR1 SQVTM, CDR2 ANQGSEA. The CDR3 sequence is CSTDRGGYNEQFF. DNA for the CDR3: TGCAGCACAGACAGAGGGGGATACAATGAGCAGTTCTTC.

The chain joins TRBV4-1 to TRBJ2-5, with 7 positions matching TRBD1. Germline V CDR1 and CDR2: MGHRA, YSYEKL. J gave up 5 bases and V 4 bases, and 10 bases lay outside the gene matches. CDR3 length equals 15 residues. The CDR3 loop reads CASSPGDREPETQYF. The CDR3 DNA reads TGCGCCAGCAGCCCAGGCGACAGGGAGCCGGAGACCCAGTACTTC.

The J gene is TRBJ2-7, the V gene TRBV6-5; 7 bases match TRBD1. The junction had 8 bases not matched to a gene; V was cut back by 6 bases and J by 0 bases. The germline CDR1 and CDR2 sequences are MNHEY and SVGAGI. The CDR3 is made up of 15 amino acids. In DNA, the CDR3 is TGTGCCAGCAGGGTTACAGGGGCCAGCTCCTACGAGCAGTACTTC. Protein product: CASRVTGASSYEQYF.

V usage is TRBV5-8 and J usage is TRBJ1-5; a weak D match, TRBD1 (5 bases). V gave up 1 base and J gave up 4 bases, with 12 bases separating them. Germline loops: CDR1 SGHTS, CDR2 YDEGEE. CDR3 length: 15 amino acids. This CDR3 reads CASSLSGGRNQPQHF. The DNA of the CDR3 is TGTGCCAGCAGCTTGTCCGGGGGGAGAAATCAGCCCCAGCATTTT. The full variable domain, in which reference TRBV5-8 and TRBJ1-5 provide the parts outside the CDR3, is EAGVTQSPTHLIKTRGQQATLRCSPISGHTSVYWYQQALGLGLQFLLWYDEGEERNRGNFPPRFSGRQFPNYSSELNVNALELEDSALYLCASSLSGGRNQPQHFGDGTRLSIL.

The chain employs TRBV27 and TRBJ1-3; TRBD1 agrees at 9 bases. The CDR3 has 14 amino acids. V trimming: 6 bases; J trimming: 3 bases; junction bases outside the gene matches: 3. Per germline, CDR1 MNHEY and CDR2 SMNVEV (reference sequence). The CDR3 DNA reads TGTGCCAGCAGCCCGACAGGGGGTGGAAACACCATATATTTT. It yields the protein CASSPTGGGNTIYF.

The chain combines TRBV2 with TRBJ2-7; D uncertain. The CDR3 sequence is 12 residues long. V was shortened by 4 bases and J by 3 bases, with 7 bases between the two germline ends. Per the germline V gene, CDR1 is SNHLY and CDR2 is FYNNEI. CDR3 nucleotides: TGTGCCAGCAGTGCCACGGGCTACGAGCAGTACTTC. Protein sequence: CASSATGYEQYF.